These T cell receptor beta chains were read from a single sample in a study of a mutant IDH1 vaccine in newly diagnosed glioma. These receptors' antigens are unknown. TCRdb keeps only in-frame clones here, not all; method: immunoSEQ multiplex PCR. Here the sample spans roughly 28,000 clones, about 89% being singletons. Sequencing was performed on PBMCs, taken from a glioma patient whose treatment included an IDH1 peptide vaccine. Every receptor here comes from a man aged 18 to 30 with glioma. Both conserved end residues are part of each CDR3. The order of the fields is clone size, V gene, D gene, J gene, CDR3 protein, CDR3 DNA. D genes are given only for firm matches. The size field is filled for only some rows; it gives once, few, many or a size class.

-	TRBV7-9	TRBD1	TRBJ1-2	CASTTGTAYGYTF	TGTGCCAGCACAACAGGGACAGCCTATGGCTACACCTTC
-	TRBV29-1	-	TRBJ2-5	CSVTDQGETQYF	TGCAGCGTAACGGACCAGGGGGAGACCCAGTACTTC
once	TRBV6-5	-	TRBJ1-1	CASSRTVNTEAFF	TGTGCCAGCAGCCGCACAGTGAACACTGAAGCTTTCTTT
-	TRBV6-1	TRBD1	TRBJ2-7	CASSRGTGSYEQYF	TGTGCCAGCAGCAGGGGGACAGGTTCCTACGAGCAGTACTTC
-	TRBV6-1	-	TRBJ1-1	CASSHRRTGTEAFF	TGTGCCAGCAGTCACAGAAGAACGGGAACTGAAGCTTTCTTT
-	TRBV29-1	TRBD1	TRBJ2-7	CSAQPPDHRGSREQYF	TGCAGCGCCCAGCCCCCGGATCACAGGGGGTCCCGCGAGCAGTACTTC
-	TRBV25-1	-	TRBJ1-1	CASSGPLLNTEAFF	TGTGCCAGCAGTGGACCACTGTTAAACACTGAAGCTTTCTTT
-	TRBV6-5	-	TRBJ2-6	CASTTGANVLTF	TGTGCCAGCACGACCGGGGCCAACGTCCTGACTTTC
-	TRBV7-2	-	TRBJ1-6	CASSFDGYSPLHF	TGTGCCAGCAGCTTTGATGGGTACTCACCCCTCCACTTT
-	TRBV6-5	-	TRBJ2-7	CASSWAESSYEQYF	TGTGCCAGCTCGTGGGCGGAGAGCTCCTACGAGCAGTACTTC
-	TRBV6-5	-	TRBJ2-2	CASSYTKSPGELFF	TGTGCCAGCAGTTACACCAAAAGTCCCGGGGAGCTGTTTTTT
-	TRBV4-1	TRBD1	TRBJ1-4	CASSRDRVEKLFF	TGCGCCAGCAGCCGGGACAGGGTGGAAAAACTGTTTTTT
-	TRBV25-1	-	TRBJ1-6	CASGRQYNSPLHF	TGTGCCAGCGGAAGACAGTATAATTCACCCCTCCACTTT
-	TRBV6-6	TRBD1	TRBJ1-5	CASSSPGTGTNQPQHF	TGTGCCAGCAGTTCACCCGGGACAGGGACAAATCAGCCCCAGCATTTT
-	TRBV10-1	-	TRBJ2-7	CASSELLGYEQYF	TGCGCCAGCAGTGAGCTCTTGGGGTACGAGCAGTACTTC
-	TRBV19	TRBD1	TRBJ1-5	CASSIPRTGGWRQPQHF	TGTGCCAGTAGTATTCCGAGGACAGGGGGCTGGCGGCAGCCCCAGCATTTT
-	TRBV7-2	TRBD1	TRBJ1-1	CASSLNRGYTEAFF	TGTGCCAGCAGCTTAAACAGGGGGTATACTGAAGCTTTCTTT
-	TRBV29-1	-	TRBJ2-7	CSAGTSDTYEQYF	TGCAGCGCCGGGACGTCGGACACCTACGAGCAGTACTTC
-	TRBV29-1	TRBD2	TRBJ2-7	CSATGGTTYEQYF	TGCAGCGCGACGGGGGGGACCACCTACGAGCAGTACTTC
-	TRBV15	TRBD1	TRBJ1-1	CATSRNRDRGLTEAFF	TGTGCCACCAGCCGAAACCGGGACAGGGGTCTCACTGAAGCTTTCTTT
-	TRBV4-2	-	TRBJ1-1	CASSQDWGAEAFF	TGTGCCAGCAGCCAAGATTGGGGGGCTGAAGCTTTCTTT
-	TRBV4-2	TRBD2	TRBJ2-3	CASSQDQGAGGPDTQYF	TGTGCCAGCAGCCAAGATCAAGGAGCGGGAGGGCCGGATACGCAGTATTTT
-	TRBV5-1	-	TRBJ1-1	CASSFGRMNTEAFF	TGCGCCAGCAGCTTCGGCAGAATGAACACTGAAGCTTTCTTT
few	TRBV6-5	-	TRBJ1-2	CASSPGGGGGYTF	TGTGCCAGCAGCCCTGGGGGAGGCGGTGGCTACACCTTC
-	TRBV4-3	TRBD1	TRBJ1-2	CASSQGRQGGGYGYTF	TGCGCCAGCAGCCAAGGAAGACAGGGAGGGGGGTATGGCTACACCTTC
-	TRBV30	TRBD2	TRBJ2-7	CAWTPGGGYEQYF	TGTGCCTGGACCCCGGGAGGGGGGTACGAGCAGTACTTC
-	TRBV5-1	-	TRBJ2-5	CASSARGRPSEETQYF	TGCGCCAGCAGCGCCCGAGGACGGCCCTCCGAAGAGACCCAGTACTTC
-	TRBV7-2	TRBD2	TRBJ2-4	CASSRTSGGPAKNIQYF	TGTGCCAGCAGCCGAACCTCGGGGGGGCCGGCCAAAAACATTCAGTACTTC
-	TRBV14	-	TRBJ2-2	CASSQDWGTGELFF	TGTGCCAGCAGCCAAGATTGGGGGACCGGGGAGCTGTTTTTT
-	TRBV30	TRBD1	TRBJ1-1	CAWSAFTGRGPGTEAFF	TGTGCCTGGAGCGCCTTTACGGGGAGGGGGCCGGGGACTGAAGCTTTCTTT
-	TRBV5-1	-	TRBJ2-2	CASRGSPNTGELFF	TGCGCCAGCAGGGGGTCCCCGAACACCGGGGAGCTGTTTTTT
-	TRBV18	-	TRBJ2-7	CASSPTDRIYEQYF	TGTGCCAGCTCACCAACCGACAGGATCTACGAGCAGTACTTC
-	TRBV9	-	TRBJ2-2	CASSPRTGTLNTGELFF	TGTGCCAGCAGCCCCCGGACCGGGACGCTAAACACCGGGGAGCTGTTTTTT
-	TRBV4-1	TRBD1	TRBJ1-1	CASSPSGQGIMNTEAFF	TGCGCCAGCAGCCCCTCTGGACAGGGAATTATGAACACTGAAGCTTTCTTT
-	TRBV15	-	TRBJ1-1	CATSAGMNTEAFF	TGTGCCACCAGCGCAGGGATGAACACTGAAGCTTTCTTT
-	TRBV30	-	TRBJ2-3	CAWSVGPQNTQYF	TGTGCCTGGAGTGTCGGGCCCCAGAATACGCAGTATTTT
-	TRBV6-6	-	TRBJ1-4	CASSYSSRRGEKLFF	TGTGCCAGCAGTTACTCTAGTCGCAGGGGCGAAAAACTGTTTTTT
-	TRBV11-3	TRBD2	TRBJ2-7	CASSSSDRVLAAYEQYF	TGTGCCAGCAGCTCCTCCGATAGAGTTCTAGCGGCATACGAGCAGTACTTC
-	TRBV5-1	-	TRBJ2-5	CASSLGVAGQETQYF	TGCGCCAGCAGCTTGGGGGTGGCAGGACAAGAGACCCAGTACTTC
-	TRBV6-5	-	TRBJ1-2	CASSYTDHGYTF	TGTGCCAGCAGTTACACGGACCATGGCTACACCTTC